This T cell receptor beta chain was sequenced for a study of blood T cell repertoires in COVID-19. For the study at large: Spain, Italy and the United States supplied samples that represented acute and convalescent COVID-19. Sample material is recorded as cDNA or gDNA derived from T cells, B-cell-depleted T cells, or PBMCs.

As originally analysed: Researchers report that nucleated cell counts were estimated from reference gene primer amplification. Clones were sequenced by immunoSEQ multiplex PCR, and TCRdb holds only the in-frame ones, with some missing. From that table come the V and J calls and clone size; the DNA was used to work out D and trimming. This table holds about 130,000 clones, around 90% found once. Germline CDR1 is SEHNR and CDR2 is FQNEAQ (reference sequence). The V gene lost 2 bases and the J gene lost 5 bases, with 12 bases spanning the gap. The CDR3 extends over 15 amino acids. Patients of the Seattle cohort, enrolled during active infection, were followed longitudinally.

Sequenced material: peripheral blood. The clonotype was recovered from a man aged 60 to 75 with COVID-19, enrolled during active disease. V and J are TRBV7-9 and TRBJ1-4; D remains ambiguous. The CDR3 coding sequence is TGTGCCAGCAGCTTAAACCCGGGAGAGAATGAAAAACTGTTTTTT. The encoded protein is CASSLNPGENEKLFF.